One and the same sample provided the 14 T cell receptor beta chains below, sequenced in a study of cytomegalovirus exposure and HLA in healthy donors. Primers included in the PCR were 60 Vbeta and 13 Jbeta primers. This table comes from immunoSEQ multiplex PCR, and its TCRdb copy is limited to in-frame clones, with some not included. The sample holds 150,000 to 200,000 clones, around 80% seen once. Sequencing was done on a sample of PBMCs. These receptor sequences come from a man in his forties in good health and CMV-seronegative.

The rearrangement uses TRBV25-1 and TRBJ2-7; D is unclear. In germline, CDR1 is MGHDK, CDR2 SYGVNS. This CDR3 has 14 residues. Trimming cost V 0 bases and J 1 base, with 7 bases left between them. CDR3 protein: CASSEYEASYEQYF. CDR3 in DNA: TGTGCCAGCAGTGAATATGAAGCTTCCTACGAGCAGTACTTC.

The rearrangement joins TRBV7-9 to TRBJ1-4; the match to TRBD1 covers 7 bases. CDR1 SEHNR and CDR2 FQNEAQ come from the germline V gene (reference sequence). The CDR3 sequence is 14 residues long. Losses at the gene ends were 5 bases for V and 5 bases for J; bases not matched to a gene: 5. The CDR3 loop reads CASSTRGLNEKLFF. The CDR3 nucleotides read TGTGCCAGCAGCACGAGGGGGCTCAATGAAAAACTGTTTTTT.

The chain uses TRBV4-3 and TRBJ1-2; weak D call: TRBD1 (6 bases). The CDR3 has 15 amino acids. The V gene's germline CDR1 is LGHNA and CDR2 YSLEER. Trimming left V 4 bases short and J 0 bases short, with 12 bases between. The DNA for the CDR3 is TGCGCCAGCAGCCTTTTCCGGGACACTAACTATGGCTACACCTTC. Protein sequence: CASSLFRDTNYGYTF.

CDR3 nucleotide sequence: TGTGCCAGCAGTTACCAGGGGTTGTATGGCTACACCTTC. Translating gives CASSYQGLYGYTF. This chain connects TRBV6-5 to TRBJ1-2; possibly TRBD1 for D (6 bases). The CDR3 runs 13 residues. The V gene's germline CDR1 is MNHEY and CDR2 SVGAGI. The V gene lost 2 bases and the J gene lost 5 bases, with 9 bases spanning the gap.

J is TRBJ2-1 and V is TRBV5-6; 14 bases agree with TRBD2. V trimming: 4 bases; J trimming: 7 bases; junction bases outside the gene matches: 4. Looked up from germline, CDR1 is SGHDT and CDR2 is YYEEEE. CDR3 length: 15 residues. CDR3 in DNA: TGTGCCAGCAGCCAAGGGACTAGCGGGAGTAATGAGCAGTTCTTC. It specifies CASSQGTSGSNEQFF.

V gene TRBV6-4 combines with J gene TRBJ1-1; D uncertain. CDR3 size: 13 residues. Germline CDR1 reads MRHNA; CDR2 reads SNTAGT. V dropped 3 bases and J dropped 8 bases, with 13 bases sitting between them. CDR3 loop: CASSERADREAFF. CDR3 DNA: TGTGCCAGCAGTGAGCGGGCAGATCGAGAAGCTTTCTTT.

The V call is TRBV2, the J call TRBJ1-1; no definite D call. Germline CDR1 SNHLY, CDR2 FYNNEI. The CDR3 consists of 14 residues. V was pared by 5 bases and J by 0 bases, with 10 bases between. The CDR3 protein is CASSQQSLNTEAFF. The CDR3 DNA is TGTGCCAGCAGTCAACAGAGCTTGAACACTGAAGCTTTCTTT.

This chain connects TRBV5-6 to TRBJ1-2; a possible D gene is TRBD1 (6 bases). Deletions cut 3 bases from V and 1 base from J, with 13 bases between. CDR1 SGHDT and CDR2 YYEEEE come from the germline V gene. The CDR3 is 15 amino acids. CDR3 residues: CASSWAGVINYGYTF. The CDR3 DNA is TGTGCCAGCAGCTGGGCAGGGGTGATTAACTATGGCTACACCTTC.

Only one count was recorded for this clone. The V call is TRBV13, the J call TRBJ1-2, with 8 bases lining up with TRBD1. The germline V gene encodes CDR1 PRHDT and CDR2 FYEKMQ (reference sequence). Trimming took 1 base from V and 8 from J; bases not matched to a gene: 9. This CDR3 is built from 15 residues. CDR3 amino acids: CASSLEGRTGQGYTF. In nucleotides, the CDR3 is TGTGCCAGCAGCTTAGAGGGGCGGACAGGGCAAGGCTACACCTTC.

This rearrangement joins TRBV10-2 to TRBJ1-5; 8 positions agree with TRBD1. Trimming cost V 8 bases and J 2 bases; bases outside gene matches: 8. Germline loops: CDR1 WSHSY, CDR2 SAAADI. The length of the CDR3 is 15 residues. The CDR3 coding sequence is TGCGCCAGCTCAGGGGGCGCGGTTGGCAATCAGCCCCAGCATTTT. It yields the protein CASSGGAVGNQPQHF.

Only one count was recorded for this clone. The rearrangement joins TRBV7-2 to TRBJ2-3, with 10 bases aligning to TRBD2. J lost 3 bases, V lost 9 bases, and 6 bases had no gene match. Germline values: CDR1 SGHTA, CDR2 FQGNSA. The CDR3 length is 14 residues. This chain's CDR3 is CASESSGGTDTQYF. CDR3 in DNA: TGTGCCAGTGAATCTAGCGGGGGTACAGATACGCAGTATTTT. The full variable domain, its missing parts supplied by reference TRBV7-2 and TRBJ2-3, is GAGVSQSPSNKVTEKGKDVELRCDPISGHTALYWYRQSLGQGLEFLIYFQGNSAPDKSGLPSDRFSAERTGGSVSTLTIQRTQQEDSAVYLCASESSGGTDTQYFGPGTRLTVL.

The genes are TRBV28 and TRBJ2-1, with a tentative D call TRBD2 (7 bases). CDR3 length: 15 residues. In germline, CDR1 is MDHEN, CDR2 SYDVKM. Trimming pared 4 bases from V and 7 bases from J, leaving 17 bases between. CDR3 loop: CASSSLAGAGNEQFF. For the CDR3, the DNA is TGTGCCAGCAGTTCCCTGGCGGGGGCGGGGAATGAGCAGTTCTTC.

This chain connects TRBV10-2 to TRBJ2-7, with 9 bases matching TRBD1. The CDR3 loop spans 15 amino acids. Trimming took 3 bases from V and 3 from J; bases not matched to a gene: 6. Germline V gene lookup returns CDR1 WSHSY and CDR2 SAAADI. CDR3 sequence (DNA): TGCGCCAGCAGTGAAGGACAGGGGCCATACTACGAGCAGTACTTC. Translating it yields CASSEGQGPYYEQYF.

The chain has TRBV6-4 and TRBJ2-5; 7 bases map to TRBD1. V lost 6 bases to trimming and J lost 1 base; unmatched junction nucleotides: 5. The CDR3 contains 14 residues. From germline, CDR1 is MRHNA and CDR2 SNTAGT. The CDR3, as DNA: TGTGCCAGCAGCGGACCAGGGGGCCAAGAGACCCAGTACTTC. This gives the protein CASSGPGGQETQYF.